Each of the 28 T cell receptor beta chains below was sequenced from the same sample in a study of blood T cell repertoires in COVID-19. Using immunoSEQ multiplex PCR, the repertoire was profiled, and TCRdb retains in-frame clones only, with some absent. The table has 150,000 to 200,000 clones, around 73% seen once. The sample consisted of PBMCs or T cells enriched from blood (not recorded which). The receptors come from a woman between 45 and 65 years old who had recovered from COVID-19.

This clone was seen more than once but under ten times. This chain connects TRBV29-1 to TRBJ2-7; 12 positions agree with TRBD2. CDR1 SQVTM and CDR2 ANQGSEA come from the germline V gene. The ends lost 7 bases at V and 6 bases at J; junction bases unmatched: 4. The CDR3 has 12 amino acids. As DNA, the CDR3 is TGCAGCGCAAGGACTAGCGGGACCGAGCAGTACTTC. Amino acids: CSARTSGTEQYF.

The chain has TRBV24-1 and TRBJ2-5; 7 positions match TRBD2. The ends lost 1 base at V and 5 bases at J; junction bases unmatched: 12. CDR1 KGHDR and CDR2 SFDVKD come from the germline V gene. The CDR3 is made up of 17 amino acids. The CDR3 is CATSDFMGGGSGETQYF. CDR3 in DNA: TGTGCCACCAGTGATTTTATGGGTGGCGGGAGTGGCGAGACCCAGTACTTC.

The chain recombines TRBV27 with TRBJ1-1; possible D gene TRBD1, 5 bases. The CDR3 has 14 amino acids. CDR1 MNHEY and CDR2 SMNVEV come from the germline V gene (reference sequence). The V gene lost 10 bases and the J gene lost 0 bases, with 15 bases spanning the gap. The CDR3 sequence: CATKGRFMNTEAFF. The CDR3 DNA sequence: TGTGCCACCAAGGGGCGGTTCATGAACACTGAAGCTTTCTTT.

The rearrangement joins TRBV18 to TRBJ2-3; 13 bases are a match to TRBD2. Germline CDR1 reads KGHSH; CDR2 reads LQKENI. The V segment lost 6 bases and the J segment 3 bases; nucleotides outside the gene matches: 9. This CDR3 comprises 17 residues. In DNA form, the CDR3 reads TGTGCCAGCTCCGGGACTAGCGGGATCGTGGGGACAGATACGCAGTATTTT. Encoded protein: CASSGTSGIVGTDTQYF.

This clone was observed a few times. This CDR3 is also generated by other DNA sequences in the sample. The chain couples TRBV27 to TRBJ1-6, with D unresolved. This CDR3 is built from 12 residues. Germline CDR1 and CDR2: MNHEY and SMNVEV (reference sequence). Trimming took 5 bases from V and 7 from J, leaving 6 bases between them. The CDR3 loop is CASSPINSPLHF. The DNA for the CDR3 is TGTGCCAGCAGTCCCATCAATTCACCCCTCCACTTT.

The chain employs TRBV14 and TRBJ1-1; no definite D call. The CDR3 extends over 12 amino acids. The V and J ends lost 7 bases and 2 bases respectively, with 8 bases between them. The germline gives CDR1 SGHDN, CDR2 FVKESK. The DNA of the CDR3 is TGTGCCAGCACCAGAATTAACACTGAAGCTTTCTTT. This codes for CASTRINTEAFF.

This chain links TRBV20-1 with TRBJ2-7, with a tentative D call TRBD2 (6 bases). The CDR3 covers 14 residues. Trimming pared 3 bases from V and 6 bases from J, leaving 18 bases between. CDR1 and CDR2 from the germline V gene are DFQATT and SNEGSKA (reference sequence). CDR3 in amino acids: CSASGGRTLSEQYF. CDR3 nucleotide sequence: TGCAGTGCTAGTGGGGGGAGGACCTTAAGCGAGCAGTACTTC.

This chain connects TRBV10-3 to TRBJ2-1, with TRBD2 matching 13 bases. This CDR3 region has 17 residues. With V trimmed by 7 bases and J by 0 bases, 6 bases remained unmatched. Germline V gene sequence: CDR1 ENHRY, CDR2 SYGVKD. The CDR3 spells CAITGLAGPSSYNEQFF. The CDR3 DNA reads TGTGCCATCACGGGACTAGCGGGACCCAGCTCCTACAATGAGCAGTTCTTC.

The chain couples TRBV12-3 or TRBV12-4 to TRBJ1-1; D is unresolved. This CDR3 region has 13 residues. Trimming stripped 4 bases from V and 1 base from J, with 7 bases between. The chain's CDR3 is CASSSSGNTEAFF. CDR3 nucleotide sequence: TGTGCCAGCAGTTCGTCGGGGAACACTGAAGCTTTCTTT.

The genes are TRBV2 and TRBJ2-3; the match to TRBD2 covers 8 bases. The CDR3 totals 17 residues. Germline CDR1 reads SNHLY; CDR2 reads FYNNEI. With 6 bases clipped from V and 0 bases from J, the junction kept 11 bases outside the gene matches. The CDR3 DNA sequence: TGTGCCAGCAGATACCGCGGGAGGACAGCCAGCACAGATACGCAGTATTTT. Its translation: CASRYRGRTASTDTQYF.

CDR3: CAWSSGFLAGGETQYF. CDR3 DNA: TGTGCCTGGAGTTCGGGATTTCTAGCGGGAGGTGAGACCCAGTACTTC. The V call is TRBV30, the J call TRBJ2-5, with 11 bases identical to TRBD2. The CDR3 is 16 amino acids. CDR1 and CDR2 from the germline V gene are GTSNPN and SVGIG (reference sequence). The J segment lost 5 bases and the V segment lost 2 bases, leaving 10 bases of the junction unmatched.

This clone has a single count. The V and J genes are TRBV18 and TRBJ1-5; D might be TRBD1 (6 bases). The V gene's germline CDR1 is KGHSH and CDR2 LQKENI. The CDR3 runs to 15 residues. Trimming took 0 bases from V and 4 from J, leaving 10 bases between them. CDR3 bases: TGTGCCAGCTCACCACCAGGACAGACAAATCAGCCCCAGCATTTT. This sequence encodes CASSPPGQTNQPQHF.

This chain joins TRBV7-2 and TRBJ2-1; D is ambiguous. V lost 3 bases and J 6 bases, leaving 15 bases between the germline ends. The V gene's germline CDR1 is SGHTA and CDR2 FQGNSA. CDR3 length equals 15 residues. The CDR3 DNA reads TGTGCCAGCAGCTTGGCCGCGGCGAGCCTCAATGAGCAGTTCTTC. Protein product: CASSLAAASLNEQFF.

The CDR3 reads CASSFSGFNNEQFF. As DNA, the CDR3 is TGTGCCAGCAGTTTTAGCGGGTTCAACAATGAGCAGTTCTTC. This rearrangement joins TRBV14 to TRBJ2-1, with 7 bases fitting TRBD2. The CDR3 has 14 amino acids. Germline values: CDR1 SGHDN, CDR2 FVKESK. The V and J ends lost 6 bases and 5 bases, in that order; junction bases with no gene match: 7.

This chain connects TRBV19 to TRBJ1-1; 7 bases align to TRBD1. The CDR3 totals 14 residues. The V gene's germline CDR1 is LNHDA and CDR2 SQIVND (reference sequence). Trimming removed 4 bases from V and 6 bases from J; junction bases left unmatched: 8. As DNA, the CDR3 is TGTGCCAGTAGTACGTATAACAGGGGTGCTGAAGCTTTCTTT. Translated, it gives CASSTYNRGAEAFF. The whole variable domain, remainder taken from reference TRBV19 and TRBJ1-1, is DGGITQSPKYLFRKEGQNVTLSCEQNLNHDAMYWYRQDPGQGLRLIYYSQIVNDFQKGDIAEGYSVSREKKESFPLTVTSAQKNPTAFYLCASSTYNRGAEAFFGQGTRLTVV.

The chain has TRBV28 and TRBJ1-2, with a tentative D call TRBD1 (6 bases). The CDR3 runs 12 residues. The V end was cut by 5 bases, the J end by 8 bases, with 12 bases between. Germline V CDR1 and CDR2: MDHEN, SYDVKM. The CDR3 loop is CASSRTAYGYTF. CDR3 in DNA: TGTGCCAGCAGTAGGACAGCATACGGCTACACCTTC.

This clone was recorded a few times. CDR3 nucleotide sequence: TGTGCCAGCAGCTCAACAGGGGGCGCCGGCTATGGCTACACCTTC. Protein product: CASSSTGGAGYGYTF. The V call is TRBV7-2, the J call TRBJ1-2, with 9 bases that match TRBD1. With V trimmed by 4 bases and J by 4 bases, 7 bases remained unmatched. CDR1 and CDR2 (germline): SGHTA, FQGNSA. This CDR3 comprises 15 residues.

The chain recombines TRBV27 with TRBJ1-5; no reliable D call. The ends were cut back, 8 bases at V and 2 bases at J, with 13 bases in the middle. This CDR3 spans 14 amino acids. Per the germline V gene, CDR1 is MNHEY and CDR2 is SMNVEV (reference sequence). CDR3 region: CASSREVGNQPQHF. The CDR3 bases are TGTGCCAGCTCACGGGAGGTAGGCAATCAGCCCCAGCATTTT.

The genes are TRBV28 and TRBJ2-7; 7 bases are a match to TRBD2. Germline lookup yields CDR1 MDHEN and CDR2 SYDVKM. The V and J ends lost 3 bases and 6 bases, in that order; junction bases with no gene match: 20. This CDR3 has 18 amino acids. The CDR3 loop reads CASSFSRGFGSLDSEQYF. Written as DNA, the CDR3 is TGTGCCAGCAGTTTTTCGCGGGGGTTCGGATCGTTAGATAGCGAGCAGTACTTC.

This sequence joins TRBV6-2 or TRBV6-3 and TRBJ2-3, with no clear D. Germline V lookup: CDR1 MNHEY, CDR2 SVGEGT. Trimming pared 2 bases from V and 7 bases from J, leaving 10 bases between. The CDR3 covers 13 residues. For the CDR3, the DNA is TGTGCCAGCAGTTACCGTTACTCCAATACGCAGTATTTT. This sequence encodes CASSYRYSNTQYF.

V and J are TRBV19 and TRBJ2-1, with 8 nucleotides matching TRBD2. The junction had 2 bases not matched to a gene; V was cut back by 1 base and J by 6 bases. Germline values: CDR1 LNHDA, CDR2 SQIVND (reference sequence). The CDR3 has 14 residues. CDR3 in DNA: TGTGCCAGTAGTATAGCGGGAGGGAGCAATGAGCAGTTCTTC. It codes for CASSIAGGSNEQFF.

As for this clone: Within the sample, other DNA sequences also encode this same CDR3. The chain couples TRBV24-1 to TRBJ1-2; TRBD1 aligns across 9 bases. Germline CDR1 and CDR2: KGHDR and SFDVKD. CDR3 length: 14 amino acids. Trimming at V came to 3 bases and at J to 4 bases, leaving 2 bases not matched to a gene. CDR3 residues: CATSDPGQGYGYTF. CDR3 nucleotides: TGTGCCACCAGTGATCCGGGACAGGGCTATGGCTACACCTTC.

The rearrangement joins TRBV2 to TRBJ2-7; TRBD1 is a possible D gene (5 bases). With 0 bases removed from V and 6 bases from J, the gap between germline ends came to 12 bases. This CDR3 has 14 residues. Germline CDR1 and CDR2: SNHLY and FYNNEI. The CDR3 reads CASSEAWGVVEQYF. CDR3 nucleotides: TGTGCCAGCAGTGAAGCGTGGGGCGTAGTCGAGCAGTACTTC.

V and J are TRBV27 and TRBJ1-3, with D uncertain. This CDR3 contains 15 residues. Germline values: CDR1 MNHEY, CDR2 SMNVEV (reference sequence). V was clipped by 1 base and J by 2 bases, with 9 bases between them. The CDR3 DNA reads TGTGCCAGCAGTTTATTGGGAGACCCTGGAAACACCATATATTTT. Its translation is CASSLLGDPGNTIYF.

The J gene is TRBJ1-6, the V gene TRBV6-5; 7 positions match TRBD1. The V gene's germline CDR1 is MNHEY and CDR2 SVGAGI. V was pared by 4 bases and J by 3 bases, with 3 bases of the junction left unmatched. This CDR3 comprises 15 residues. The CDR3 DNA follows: TGTGCCAGCAGTTCAGGGGGAGGCTATAATTCACCCCTCCACTTT. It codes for CASSSGGGYNSPLHF.

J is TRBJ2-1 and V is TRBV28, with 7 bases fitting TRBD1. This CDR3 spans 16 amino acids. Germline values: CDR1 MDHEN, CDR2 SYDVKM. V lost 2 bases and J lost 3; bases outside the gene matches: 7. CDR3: CASSLGAGGGYNEQFF. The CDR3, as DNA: TGTGCCAGCAGTTTAGGAGCAGGGGGTGGCTACAATGAGCAGTTCTTC.

CDR3 sequence (DNA): TGCAGTGCTAGTCACGCCGGGACAGGGGTTCAGCCCCAGCATTTT. This encodes CSASHAGTGVQPQHF. The rearrangement links TRBV20-1 to TRBJ1-5; 10 bases agree with TRBD1. V lost 3 bases, J lost 6 bases, and 8 bases stayed unmatched. Germline V lookup: CDR1 DFQATT, CDR2 SNEGSKA (reference sequence). The CDR3 is made up of 15 amino acids.

The DNA of the CDR3 is TGTGCCATCAGCACCGGGACTAGCGGTGTCAATGAGCAGTTCTTC. This translates into CAISTGTSGVNEQFF. The V gene is TRBV10-3, the J gene TRBJ2-1; 11 nucleotides match TRBD2. The CDR3 is 15 amino acids. Germline trimming cut 6 bases from V and 6 bases from J; bases unmatched to any gene: 7. Germline CDR1 reads ENHRY; CDR2 reads SYGVKD.